Detailed here is one T cell receptor beta chain. As processed by the authors: Reference gene primers were amplified, and this amplification served to estimate nucleated cell counts. Produced via immunoSEQ multiplex PCR; TCRdb's table is partial and in-frame only. V and J calls plus clone size are reproduced from that table; the DNA served to infer D and trimming. The sample shows 45,000 to 55,000 clones, roughly 86% of them seen only once. The entry originates in a study of blood T cell repertoires in COVID-19. Study background: PBMCs, B-cell-depleted T cells, or T cells were the source of the cDNA or gDNA that made up the material.

Losses at the gene ends were 7 bases for V and 6 bases for J; bases not matched to a gene: 9. Germline CDR1 and CDR2: SQVTM and ANQGSEA. The CDR3 is 12 residues long. Sequencing was carried out using peripheral blood. This TCR derives from a man between 65 and 80 years old with active COVID-19. V is TRBV29-1 and J is TRBJ2-7, with TRBD1 matching over 7 bases. CDR3 sequence (DNA): TGCAGCGCCAGGACAGGCGGAATCGAGCAGTACTTC. Translating gives CSARTGGIEQYF.